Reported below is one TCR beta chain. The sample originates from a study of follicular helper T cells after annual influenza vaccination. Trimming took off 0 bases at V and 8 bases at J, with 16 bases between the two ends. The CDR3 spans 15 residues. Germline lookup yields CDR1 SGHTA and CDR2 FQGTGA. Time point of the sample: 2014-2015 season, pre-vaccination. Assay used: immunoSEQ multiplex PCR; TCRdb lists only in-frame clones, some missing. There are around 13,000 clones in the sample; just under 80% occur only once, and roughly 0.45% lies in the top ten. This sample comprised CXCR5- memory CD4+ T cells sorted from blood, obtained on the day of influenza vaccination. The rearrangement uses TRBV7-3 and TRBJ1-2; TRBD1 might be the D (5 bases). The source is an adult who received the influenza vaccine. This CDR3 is CASSLTLKGTVGYTF. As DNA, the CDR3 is TGTGCCAGCAGCTTAACTCTTAAGGGGACGGTAGGCTACACCTTC.